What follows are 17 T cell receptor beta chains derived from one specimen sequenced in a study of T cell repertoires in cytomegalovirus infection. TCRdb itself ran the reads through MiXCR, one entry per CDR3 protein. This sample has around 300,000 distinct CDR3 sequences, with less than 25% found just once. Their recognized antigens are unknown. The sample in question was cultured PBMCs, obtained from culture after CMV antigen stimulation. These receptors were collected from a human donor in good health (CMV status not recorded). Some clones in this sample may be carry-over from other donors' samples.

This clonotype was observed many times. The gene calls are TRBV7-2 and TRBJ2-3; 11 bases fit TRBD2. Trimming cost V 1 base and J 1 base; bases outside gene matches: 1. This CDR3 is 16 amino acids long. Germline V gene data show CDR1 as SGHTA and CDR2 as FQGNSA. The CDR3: CASSLELAGGTDTQYF. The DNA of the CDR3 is TGTGCCAGCAGCTTAGAACTAGCGGGAGGCACAGATACGCAGTATTTT.

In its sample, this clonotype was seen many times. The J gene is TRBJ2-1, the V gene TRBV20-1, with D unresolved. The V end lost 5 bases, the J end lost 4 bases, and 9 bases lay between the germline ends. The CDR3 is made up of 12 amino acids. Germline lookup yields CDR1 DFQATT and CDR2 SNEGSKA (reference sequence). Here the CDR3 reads CSAPGLYNEQFF. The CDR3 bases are TGCAGTGCTCCCGGGTTATACAATGAGCAGTTCTTC.

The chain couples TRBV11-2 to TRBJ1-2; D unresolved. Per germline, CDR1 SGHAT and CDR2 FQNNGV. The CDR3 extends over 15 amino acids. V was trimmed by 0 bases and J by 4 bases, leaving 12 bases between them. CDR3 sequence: CASSLEFDGVYGYTF. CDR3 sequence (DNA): TGTGCCAGCAGCTTAGAATTCGACGGAGTCTATGGCTACACCTTC.

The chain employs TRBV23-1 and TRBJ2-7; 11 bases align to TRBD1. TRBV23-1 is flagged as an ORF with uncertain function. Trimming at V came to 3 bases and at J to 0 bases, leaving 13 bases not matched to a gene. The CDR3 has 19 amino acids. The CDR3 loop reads CASSHPFSPGTGGSYEQYV. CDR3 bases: TGCGCCAGCAGTCACCCCTTCTCCCCTGGGACAGGGGGCTCCTACGAGCAGTACGTC.

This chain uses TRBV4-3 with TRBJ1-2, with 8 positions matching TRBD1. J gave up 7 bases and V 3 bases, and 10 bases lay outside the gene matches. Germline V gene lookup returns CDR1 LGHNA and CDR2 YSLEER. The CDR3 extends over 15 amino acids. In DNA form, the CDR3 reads TGCGCCAGCAGCCAGGATCGGGACAGGTCGCCTGGCTACACCTTC. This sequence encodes CASSQDRDRSPGYTF.

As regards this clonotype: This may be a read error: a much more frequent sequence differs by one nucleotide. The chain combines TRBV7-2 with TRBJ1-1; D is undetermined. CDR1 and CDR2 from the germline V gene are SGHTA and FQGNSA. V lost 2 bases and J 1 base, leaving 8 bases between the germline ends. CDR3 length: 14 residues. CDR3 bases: TGTGCCAGCAGCTTAAGTGGGGAGAACACTGAAGCTTTCTTT. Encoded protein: CASSLSGENTEAFF.

CDR3 protein: CASSRVLAGTAKNIQYF. DNA of the CDR3: TGTGCCAGCAGCAGGGTACTAGCGGGTACCGCCAAAAACATTCAGTACTTC. This chain connects TRBV7-3 to TRBJ2-4; the match to TRBD2 covers 9 bases. Germline V gene data show CDR1 as SGHTA and CDR2 as FQGTGA. This CDR3 has 17 residues. V gave up 5 bases and J gave up 1 base; unmatched junction bases: 9.

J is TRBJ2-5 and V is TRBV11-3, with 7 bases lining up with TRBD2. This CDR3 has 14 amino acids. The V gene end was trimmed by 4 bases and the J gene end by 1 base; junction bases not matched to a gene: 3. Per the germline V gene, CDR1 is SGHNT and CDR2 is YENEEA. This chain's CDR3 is CASSSRTSQETQYF. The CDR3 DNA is TGTGCCAGCAGCTCTAGGACTAGCCAAGAGACCCAGTACTTC.

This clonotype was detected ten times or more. CDR3 nucleotides: TGTGCCAGCAGTGGTACGGAGAACACTGAAGCTTTCTTT. As protein: CASSGTENTEAFF. This chain uses TRBV6-1 with TRBJ1-1; D gene unclear. This CDR3 is 13 amino acids long. V was shortened by 4 bases and J by 1 base, with 7 bases between the two germline ends. Germline V gene sequence: CDR1 MNHNS, CDR2 SASEGT.

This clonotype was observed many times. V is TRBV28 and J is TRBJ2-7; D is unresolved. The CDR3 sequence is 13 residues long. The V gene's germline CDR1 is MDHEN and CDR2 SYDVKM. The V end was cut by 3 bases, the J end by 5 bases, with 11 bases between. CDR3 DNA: TGTGCCAGCAGTTTTCCCCCCCCCCACGAGCAGTACTTC. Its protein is CASSFPPPHEQYF.

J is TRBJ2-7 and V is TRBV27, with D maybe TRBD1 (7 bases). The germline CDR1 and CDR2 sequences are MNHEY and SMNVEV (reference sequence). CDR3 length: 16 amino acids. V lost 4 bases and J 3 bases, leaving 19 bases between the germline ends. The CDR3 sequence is CASSWRGRKSFYEQYF. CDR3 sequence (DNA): TGTGCCAGCAGTTGGAGGGGGCGAAAGAGTTTCTACGAGCAGTACTTC.

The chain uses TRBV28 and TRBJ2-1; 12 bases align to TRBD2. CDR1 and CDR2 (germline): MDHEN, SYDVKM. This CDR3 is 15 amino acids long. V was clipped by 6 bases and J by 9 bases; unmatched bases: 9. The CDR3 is CASRTSGRLLGEQFF. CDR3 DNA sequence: TGTGCCAGCAGAACTAGCGGGAGGCTCCTTGGTGAGCAGTTCTTC.

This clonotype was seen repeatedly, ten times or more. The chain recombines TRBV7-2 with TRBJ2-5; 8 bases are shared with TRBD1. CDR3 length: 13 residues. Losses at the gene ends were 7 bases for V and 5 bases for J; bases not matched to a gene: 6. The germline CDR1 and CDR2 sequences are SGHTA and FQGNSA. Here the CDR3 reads CASTGQGVETQYF. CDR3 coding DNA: TGTGCCAGCACCGGACAGGGTGTGGAGACCCAGTACTTC.

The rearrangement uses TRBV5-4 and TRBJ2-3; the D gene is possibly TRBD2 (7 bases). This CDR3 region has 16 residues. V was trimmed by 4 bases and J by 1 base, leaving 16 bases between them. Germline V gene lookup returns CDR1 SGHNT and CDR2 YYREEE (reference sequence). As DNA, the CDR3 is TGTGCCAGCAGCCTGGGGGGGGCGGGAGGCACAGATACGCAGTATTTT. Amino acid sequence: CASSLGGAGGTDTQYF.

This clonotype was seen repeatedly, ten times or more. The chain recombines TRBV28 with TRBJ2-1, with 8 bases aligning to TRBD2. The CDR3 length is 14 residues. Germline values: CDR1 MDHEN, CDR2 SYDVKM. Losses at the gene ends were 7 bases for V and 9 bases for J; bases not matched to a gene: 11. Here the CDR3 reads CASNPAGASGEQFF. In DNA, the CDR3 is TGTGCCAGCAACCCAGCGGGAGCATCCGGTGAGCAGTTCTTC.

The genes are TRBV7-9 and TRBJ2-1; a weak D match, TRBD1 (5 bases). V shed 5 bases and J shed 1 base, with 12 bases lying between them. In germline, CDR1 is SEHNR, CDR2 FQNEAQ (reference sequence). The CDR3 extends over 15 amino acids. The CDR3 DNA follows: TGTGCCAGCAGCGGCCAAAGGGGATCCTACAATGAGCAGTTCTTC. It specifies CASSGQRGSYNEQFF.

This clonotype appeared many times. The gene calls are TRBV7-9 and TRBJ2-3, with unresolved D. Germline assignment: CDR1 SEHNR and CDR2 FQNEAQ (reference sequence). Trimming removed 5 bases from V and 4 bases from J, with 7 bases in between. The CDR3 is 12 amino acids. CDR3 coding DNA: TGTGCCAGCAGCCCCCTACCAGATACGCAGTATTTT. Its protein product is CASSPLPDTQYF.